This T cell receptor (beta chain) originates from a study of blood T cell repertoires in COVID-19. In the study overall: The origin of the acute and convalescent COVID-19 samples was the United States, Italy and Spain.

Participants had their cohort set by participant-reported clinical history. Participants classified as exposed had met a COVID-19 case within 2 weeks before study entry. The authors' processing: How many nucleated cells were present was estimated from reference gene primer amplification. The assay was immunoSEQ multiplex PCR, and TCRdb's table has in-frame clones only and misses some. V and J calls and clone size come straight from that table; D and trimming were deduced from the DNA. The sample consists of roughly 140,000 clones, roughly 84% of them appearing once. Germline V gives CDR1 WSHSY, CDR2 SAAADI. This CDR3 comprises 14 residues. V was shortened by 0 bases and J by 7 bases, with 10 bases between the two germline ends.

This clonotype was obtained from a woman aged 50 to 60 who had been exposed to COVID-19. The chain links TRBV10-2 to TRBJ2-1; D not certain. The source material was PBMCs or T cells enriched from blood (not recorded which). The CDR3 nucleotides are TGCGCCAGCAGTGAGTCCCTACTGGAGAATGAGCAGTTCTTC. It is translated as CASSESLLENEQFF.